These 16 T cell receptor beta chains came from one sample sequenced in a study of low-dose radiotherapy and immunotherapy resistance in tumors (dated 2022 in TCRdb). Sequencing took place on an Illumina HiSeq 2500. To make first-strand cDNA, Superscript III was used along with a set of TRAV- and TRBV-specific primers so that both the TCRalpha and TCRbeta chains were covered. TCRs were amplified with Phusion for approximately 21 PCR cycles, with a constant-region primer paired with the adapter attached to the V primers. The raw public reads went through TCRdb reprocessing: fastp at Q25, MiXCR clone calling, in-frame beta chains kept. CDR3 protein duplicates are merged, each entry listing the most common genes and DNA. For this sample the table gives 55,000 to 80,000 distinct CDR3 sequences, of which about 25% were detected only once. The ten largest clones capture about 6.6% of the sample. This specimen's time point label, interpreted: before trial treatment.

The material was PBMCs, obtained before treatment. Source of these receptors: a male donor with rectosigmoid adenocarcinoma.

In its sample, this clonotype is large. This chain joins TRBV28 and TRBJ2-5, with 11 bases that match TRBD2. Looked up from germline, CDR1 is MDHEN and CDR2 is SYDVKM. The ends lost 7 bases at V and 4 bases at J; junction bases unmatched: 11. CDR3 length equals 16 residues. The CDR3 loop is CASTTTLSGRVETQYF. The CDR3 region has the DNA TGTGCCAGCACCACCACTCTTAGCGGGAGGGTAGAGACCCAGTACTTC.

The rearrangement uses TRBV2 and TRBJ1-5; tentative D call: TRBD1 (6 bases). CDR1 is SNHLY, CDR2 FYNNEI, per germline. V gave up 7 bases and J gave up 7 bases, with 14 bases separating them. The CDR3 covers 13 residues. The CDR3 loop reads CASKVGGRQPQHF. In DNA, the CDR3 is TGTGCCAGCAAGGTCGGGGGGCGACAGCCCCAGCATTTT.

As DNA, the CDR3 is TGTGCCAGCAGCCCCCTAGCGGGAGCAGAGACCCAGTACTTC. As protein: CASSPLAGAETQYF. The V gene is TRBV7-2, the J gene TRBJ2-5; 10 bases match TRBD2. The J segment lost 4 bases and the V segment lost 5 bases, leaving 4 bases of the junction unmatched. There are 14 residues in the CDR3. Per germline, CDR1 SGHTA and CDR2 FQGNSA.

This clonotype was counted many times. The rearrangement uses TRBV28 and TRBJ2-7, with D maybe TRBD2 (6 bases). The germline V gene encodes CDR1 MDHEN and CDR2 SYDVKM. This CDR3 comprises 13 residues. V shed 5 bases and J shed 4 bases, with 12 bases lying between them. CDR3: CASSVGSRYEQYF. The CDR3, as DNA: TGTGCCAGCAGTGTCGGGAGTCGGTACGAGCAGTACTTC.

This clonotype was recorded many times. CDR3 in DNA: TGTGCCAGCAGCCCATCTGCAGCGGGCATGAACACTGAAGCTTTCTTT. Translating gives CASSPSAAGMNTEAFF. The gene calls are TRBV4-2 and TRBJ1-1; D not resolved. This CDR3 has 16 amino acids. Germline CDR1 and CDR2: LGHNA and YNFKEQ. V dropped 4 bases and J dropped 0 bases, with 15 bases sitting between them.

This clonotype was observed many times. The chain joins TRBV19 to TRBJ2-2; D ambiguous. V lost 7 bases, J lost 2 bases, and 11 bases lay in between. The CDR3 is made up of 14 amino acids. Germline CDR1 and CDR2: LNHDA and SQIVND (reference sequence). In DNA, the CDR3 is TGTGCCAGTAAAGGCGGACCCAACACCGGGGAGCTGTTTTTT. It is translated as CASKGGPNTGELFF.

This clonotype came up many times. DNA for the CDR3: TGCAGCGTTGACTCAGACCCCCAAGAGACCCAGTACTTC. Amino acid sequence: CSVDSDPQETQYF. The chain carries TRBV29-1 and TRBJ2-5; D uncertain. The V end lost 3 bases, the J end lost 1 base, and 9 bases lay between the germline ends. The germline CDR1 and CDR2 sequences are SQVTM and ANQGSEA. The CDR3 has 13 amino acids. Looking up the rest from reference TRBV29-1 and TRBJ2-5 gives the full variable domain: SAVISQKPSRDICQRGTSLTIQCQVDSQVTMMFWYRQQPGQSLTLIATANQGSEATYESGFVIDKFPISRPNLTFSTLTVSNMSPEDSSIYLCSVDSDPQETQYFGPGTRLLVL.

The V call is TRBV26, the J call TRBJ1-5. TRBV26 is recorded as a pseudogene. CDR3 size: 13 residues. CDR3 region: CASSRDNNQPQHF. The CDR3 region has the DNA TGTGCCAGCAGTCGAGACAACAATCAGCCCCAGCATTTT.

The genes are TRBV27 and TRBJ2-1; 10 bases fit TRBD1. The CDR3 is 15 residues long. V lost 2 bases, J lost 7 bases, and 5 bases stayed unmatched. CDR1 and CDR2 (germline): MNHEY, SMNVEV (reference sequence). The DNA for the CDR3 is TGTGCCAGCAGTTTACGCCCGGGACAGGGGAATGAGCAGTTCTTC. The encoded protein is CASSLRPGQGNEQFF.

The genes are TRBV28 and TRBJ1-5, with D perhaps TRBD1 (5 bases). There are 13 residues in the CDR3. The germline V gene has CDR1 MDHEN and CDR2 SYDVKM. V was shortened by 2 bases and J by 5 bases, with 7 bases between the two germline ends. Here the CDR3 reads CASSLGTDQPQHF. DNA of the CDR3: TGTGCCAGCAGTTTAGGGACCGATCAGCCCCAGCATTTT.

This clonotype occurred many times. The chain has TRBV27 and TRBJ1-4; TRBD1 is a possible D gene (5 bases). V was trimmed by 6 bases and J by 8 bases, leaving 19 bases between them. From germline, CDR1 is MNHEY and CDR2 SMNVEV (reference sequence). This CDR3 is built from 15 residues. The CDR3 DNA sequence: TGTGCCAGCAGCCGAGAGGTGAGGGACTCCGAAAAACTGTTTTTT. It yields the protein CASSREVRDSEKLFF.

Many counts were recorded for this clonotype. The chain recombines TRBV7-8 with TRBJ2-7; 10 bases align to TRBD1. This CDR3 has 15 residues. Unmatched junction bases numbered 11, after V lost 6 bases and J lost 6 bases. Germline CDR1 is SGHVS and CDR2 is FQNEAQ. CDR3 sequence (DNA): TGTGCCAGCAGGCGACGGCCGGGACAGGGGACCGAGCAGTACTTC. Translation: CASRRRPGQGTEQYF.

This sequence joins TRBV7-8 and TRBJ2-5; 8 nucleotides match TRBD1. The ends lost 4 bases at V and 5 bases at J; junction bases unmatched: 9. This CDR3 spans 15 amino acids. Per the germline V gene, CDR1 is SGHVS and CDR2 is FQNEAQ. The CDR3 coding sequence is TGTGCCAGCAGCTCCCGGACAGGGAGTAGGGAGACCCAGTACTTC. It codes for CASSSRTGSRETQYF.

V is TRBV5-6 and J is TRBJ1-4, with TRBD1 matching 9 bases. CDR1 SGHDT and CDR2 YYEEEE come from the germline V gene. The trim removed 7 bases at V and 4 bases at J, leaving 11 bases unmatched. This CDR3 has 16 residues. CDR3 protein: CASLPSGTGNNEKLFF. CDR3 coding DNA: TGTGCCAGCCTCCCGTCCGGGACAGGGAATAATGAAAAACTGTTTTTT.

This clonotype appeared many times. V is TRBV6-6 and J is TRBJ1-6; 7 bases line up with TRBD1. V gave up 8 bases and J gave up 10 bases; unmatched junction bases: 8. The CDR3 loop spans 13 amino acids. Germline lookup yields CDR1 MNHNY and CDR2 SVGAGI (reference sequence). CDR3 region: CASGPTGESPLHF. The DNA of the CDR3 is TGTGCCAGCGGACCTACAGGGGAATCACCCCTCCACTTT.

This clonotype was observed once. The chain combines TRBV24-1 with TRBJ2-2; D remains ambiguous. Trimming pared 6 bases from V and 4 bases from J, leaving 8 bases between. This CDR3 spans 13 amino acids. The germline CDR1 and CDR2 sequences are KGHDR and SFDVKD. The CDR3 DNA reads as TGTGCCACCAGTCCTGATGGCACCGGGGAGCTGTTTTTT. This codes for CATSPDGTGELFF.